The 18 T cell receptor beta chains below were found in one sample sequenced in a study of beta chain features in type 1 diabetes. Sequenced material consisted of expressed TCRB transcripts (all of the isolated RNA was reverse transcribed). Method: immunoSEQ multiplex PCR; TCRdb's copy keeps in-frame clones and lacks some. Of about 370,000 clones listed, over 13% are singletons. The source material was naive CD4+ T cells from blood. The origin of the receptors is a woman aged 18-29 years in good health.

This clone was seen more than once but under ten times. V and J are TRBV2 and TRBJ2-5; D not resolved. This CDR3 region has 10 residues. Per germline, CDR1 SNHLY and CDR2 FYNNEI. The CDR3 reads CATTSWTQYF. In DNA, the CDR3 is TGTGCGACAACCTCCTGGACCCAGTACTTC.

This clone was seen a handful of times. V gene TRBV29-1 combines with J gene TRBJ2-7; 11 nucleotides align to TRBD2. The CDR3 is made up of 14 amino acids. Germline assignment: CDR1 SQVTM and CDR2 ANQGSEA. Unmatched junction bases numbered 7, after V lost 4 bases and J lost 5 bases. The CDR3: CSVGVAGGVHEQYF. As DNA, the CDR3 is TGCAGCGTTGGTGTAGCGGGAGGGGTCCACGAGCAGTACTTC.

This clone was recorded a few times. A junction boundary mismatches the germline segment, possibly from a read error. This chain joins TRBV2 and TRBJ2-3, with a tentative D call TRBD2 (6 bases). The CDR3 has 13 amino acids. Looked up from germline, CDR1 is SNHLY and CDR2 is FYNNEI. CDR3 region: CASRDSGGDTQYF. The DNA of the CDR3 is TGTGCCAGCCGTGATAGCGGAGGAGATACGCAGTATTTT.

The chain carries TRBV20-1 and TRBJ2-7; possibly TRBD2 for D (6 bases). The V gene lost 8 bases and the J gene lost 3 bases, with 11 bases spanning the gap. Germline loops: CDR1 DFQATT, CDR2 SNEGSKA (reference sequence). The CDR3 runs 11 residues. The CDR3 protein is CSPGLGYEQYF. CDR3 nucleotide sequence: TGCAGTCCGGGACTCGGCTACGAGCAGTACTTC.

The gene calls are TRBV29-1 and TRBJ2-5, with a tentative D call TRBD2 (6 bases). Trimming left V 4 bases short and J 1 base short, with 10 bases between. Per germline, CDR1 SQVTM and CDR2 ANQGSEA. This CDR3 region has 13 residues. CDR3 nucleotide sequence: TGCAGCGTTGGTGGGCGGGGCCAAGAGACCCAGTACTTC. It is translated as CSVGGRGQETQYF.

The chain combines TRBV7-2 with TRBJ2-7; tentatively, D is TRBD2 (5 bases). Deletions cut 1 base from V and 1 base from J, with 11 bases between. Per germline, CDR1 SGHTA and CDR2 FQGNSA. This CDR3 is 15 amino acids long. The CDR3 DNA is TGTGCCAGCAGCTTAGTTACCACGGGGTCCTACGAGCAGTACTTC. Translating gives CASSLVTTGSYEQYF.

The gene calls are TRBV6-1 and TRBJ1-1, with D possibly being TRBD1 (6 bases). CDR3 length: 13 residues. CDR1 MNHNS and CDR2 SASEGT come from the germline V gene. V lost 6 bases, J lost 2 bases, and 10 bases lay in between. CDR3 protein: CASRGGRNTEAFF. The CDR3 nucleotides are TGTGCCAGCAGGGGGGGGCGAAACACTGAAGCTTTCTTT.

The V and J genes are TRBV9 and TRBJ2-2, with D perhaps matching TRBD1 (6 bases). The CDR3 totals 16 residues. The ends were cut back, 2 bases at V and 5 bases at J, with 16 bases in the middle. Germline CDR1 SGDLS, CDR2 YYNGEE. The CDR3, as DNA: TGTGCCAGCAGCGTCTACAACAGGGTACAAACCGGGGAGCTGTTTTTT. Residues: CASSVYNRVQTGELFF.

About this clone itself: Distinct nucleotide sequences in the sample also encode this CDR3. The V and J genes are TRBV7-9 and TRBJ1-1; 9 nucleotides match TRBD1. This CDR3 comprises 13 residues. The V and J ends lost 3 bases and 5 bases, in that order; junction bases with no gene match: 1. The germline V gene encodes CDR1 SEHNR and CDR2 FQNEAQ (reference sequence). CDR3 loop: CASSLGQGTEAFF. Written as DNA, the CDR3 is TGTGCCAGCAGCTTGGGACAGGGTACTGAAGCTTTCTTT.

This chain connects TRBV5-4 to TRBJ2-1; TRBD2 agrees at 9 bases. The junction had 9 bases not matched to a gene; V was cut back by 5 bases and J by 9 bases. The CDR3 has 14 residues. Germline CDR1 SGHNT, CDR2 YYREEE (reference sequence). This CDR3 is CASRRYSGGPEQFF. For the CDR3, the DNA is TGTGCCAGCAGGAGATATAGCGGGGGCCCTGAGCAGTTCTTC.

This clone occurred a few times. The chain links TRBV30 to TRBJ2-7; D is possibly TRBD1 (6 bases). Trimming removed 0 bases from V and 5 bases from J, with 11 bases in between. From germline, CDR1 is GTSNPN and CDR2 SVGIG (reference sequence). This CDR3 spans 13 amino acids. In DNA, the CDR3 is TGTGCCTGGAGTGTAACAGGGATCGACGAGCAGTACTTC. Translating gives CAWSVTGIDEQYF.

V usage is TRBV29-1 and J usage is TRBJ1-1, with a possible D match to TRBD1 (5 bases). Trimming took off 4 bases at V and 1 base at J, with 7 bases between the two ends. The CDR3 has 12 residues. From germline, CDR1 is SQVTM and CDR2 ANQGSEA. DNA of the CDR3: TGCAGCGTTGCGGGGGGGAACACTGAAGCTTTCTTT. Protein sequence: CSVAGGNTEAFF. Complete variable domain (other parts from reference TRBV29-1 and TRBJ1-1): SAVISQKPSRDICQRGTSLTIQCQVDSQVTMMFWYRQQPGQSLTLIATANQGSEATYESGFVIDKFPISRPNLTFSTLTVSNMSPEDSSIYLCSVAGGNTEAFFGQGTRLTVV.

The genes are TRBV5-1 and TRBJ2-7; a weak D match, TRBD2 (6 bases). CDR1 and CDR2 (germline): SGHRS, YFSETQ. CDR3 length: 17 amino acids. V was pared by 6 bases and J by 2 bases, with 24 bases between. The CDR3 DNA follows: TGCGCCAGCACCCTTCGAGACTTGCGGGACTCCACCTACGAGCAGTACTTC. Translating gives CASTLRDLRDSTYEQYF. The entire variable domain, with the rest obtained from reference TRBV5-1 and TRBJ2-7, is as follows: KAGVTQTPRYLIKTRGQQVTLSCSPISGHRSVSWYQQTPGQGLQFLFEYFSETQRNKGNFPGRFSGRQFSNSRSEMNVSTLELGDSALYLCASTLRDLRDSTYEQYFGPGTRLTVT.

The chain combines TRBV18 with TRBJ2-7; TRBD2 matches at 11 bases. The trim removed 3 bases at V and 13 bases at J, leaving 8 bases unmatched. This CDR3 contains 13 residues. CDR1 and CDR2 from the germline V gene are KGHSH and LQKENI. The CDR3 is CASSPAGLAGQYF. The CDR3 coding sequence is TGTGCCAGCTCACCTGCCGGACTAGCGGGCCAATACTTC.

The V gene is TRBV30, the J gene TRBJ2-1, with 13 bases aligning to TRBD2. Germline values: CDR1 GTSNPN, CDR2 SVGIG (reference sequence). The CDR3 sequence is 14 residues long. V was clipped by 5 bases and J by 5 bases; unmatched bases: 3. CDR3 residues: CAWAGLAGHNEQFF. The CDR3 DNA follows: TGTGCCTGGGCGGGACTAGCGGGGCACAATGAGCAGTTCTTC.

In this sample, this clone turned up a few times. The chain links TRBV15 to TRBJ2-3; 9 bases are shared with TRBD2. CDR3 length: 16 residues. CDR1 is LNHNV and CDR2 is YYDKDF in the germline V gene (reference sequence). Unmatched junction bases numbered 13, after V lost 5 bases and J lost 7 bases. The CDR3 protein is CATSLRPRAGGNTQYF. CDR3 sequence (DNA): TGTGCCACCAGCCTCCGCCCTCGGGCGGGAGGGAATACGCAGTATTTT.

The chain couples TRBV2 to TRBJ2-5, with D unclear. Trimming stripped 4 bases from V and 5 bases from J, with 8 bases between. The germline gives CDR1 SNHLY, CDR2 FYNNEI. The CDR3 is 12 residues long. The CDR3 loop reads CASSVLGETQYF. The CDR3 region has the DNA TGTGCCAGCAGTGTTCTCGGGGAGACCCAGTACTTC.

This rearrangement joins TRBV9 to TRBJ2-2; 11 nucleotides line up with TRBD1. The CDR3 covers 16 residues. The junction had 7 bases not matched to a gene; V was cut back by 4 bases and J by 5 bases. Germline CDR1 and CDR2: SGDLS and YYNGEE. The CDR3 is CASSPHRDRGTGELFF. The CDR3 DNA is TGTGCCAGCAGCCCACACCGGGACAGGGGGACCGGGGAGCTGTTTTTT.